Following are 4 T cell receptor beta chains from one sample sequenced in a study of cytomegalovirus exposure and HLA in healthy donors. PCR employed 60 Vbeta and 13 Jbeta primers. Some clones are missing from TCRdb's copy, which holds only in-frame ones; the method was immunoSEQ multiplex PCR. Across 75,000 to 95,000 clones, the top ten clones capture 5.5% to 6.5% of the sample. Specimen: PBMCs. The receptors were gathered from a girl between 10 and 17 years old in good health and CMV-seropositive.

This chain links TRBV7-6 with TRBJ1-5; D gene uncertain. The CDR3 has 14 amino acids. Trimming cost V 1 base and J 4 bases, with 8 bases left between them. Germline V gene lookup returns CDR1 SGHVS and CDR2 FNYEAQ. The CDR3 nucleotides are TGTGCCAGCAGCTTAGACAGTATGAATCAGCCCCAGCATTTT. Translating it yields CASSLDSMNQPQHF. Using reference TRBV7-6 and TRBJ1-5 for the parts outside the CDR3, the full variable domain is GAGVSQSPRYKVTKRGQDVALRCDPISGHVSLYWYRQALGQGPEFLTYFNYEAQQDKSGLPNDRFSAERPEGSISTLTIQRTEQRDSAMYRCASSLDSMNQPQHFGDGTRLSIL.

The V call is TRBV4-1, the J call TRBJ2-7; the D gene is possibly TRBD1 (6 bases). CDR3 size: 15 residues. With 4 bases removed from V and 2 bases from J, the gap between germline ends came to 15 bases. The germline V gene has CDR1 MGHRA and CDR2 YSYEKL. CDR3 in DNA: TGCGCCAGCAGCCCGGGCCAGGGGCCAGCCTACGAGCAGTACTTC. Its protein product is CASSPGQGPAYEQYF.

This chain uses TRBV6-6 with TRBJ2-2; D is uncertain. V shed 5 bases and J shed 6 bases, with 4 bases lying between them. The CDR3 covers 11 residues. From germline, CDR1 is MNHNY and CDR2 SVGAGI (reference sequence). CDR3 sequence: CASSRAGELFF. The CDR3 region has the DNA TGTGCCAGCAGTCGCGCCGGGGAGCTGTTTTTT.

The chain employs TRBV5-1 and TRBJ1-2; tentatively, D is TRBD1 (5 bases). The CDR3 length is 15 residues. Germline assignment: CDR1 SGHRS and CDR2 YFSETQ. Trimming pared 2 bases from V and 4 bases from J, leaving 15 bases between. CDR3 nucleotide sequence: TGCGCCAGCAGCTTAGCTTCAGGGTCCGGCTATGGCTACACCTTC. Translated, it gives CASSLASGSGYGYTF.